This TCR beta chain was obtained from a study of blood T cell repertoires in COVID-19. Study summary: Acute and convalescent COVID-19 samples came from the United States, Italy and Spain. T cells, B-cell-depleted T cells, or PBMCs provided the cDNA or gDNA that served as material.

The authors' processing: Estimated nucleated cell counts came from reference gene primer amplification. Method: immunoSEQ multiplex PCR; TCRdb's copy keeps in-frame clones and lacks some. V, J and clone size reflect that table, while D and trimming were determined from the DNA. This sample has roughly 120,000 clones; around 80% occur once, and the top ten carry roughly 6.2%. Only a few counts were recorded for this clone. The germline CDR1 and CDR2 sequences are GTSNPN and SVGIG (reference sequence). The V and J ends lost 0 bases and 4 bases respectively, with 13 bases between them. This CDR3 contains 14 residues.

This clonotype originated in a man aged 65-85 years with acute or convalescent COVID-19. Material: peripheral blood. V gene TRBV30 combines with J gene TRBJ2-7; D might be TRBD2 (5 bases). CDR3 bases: TGTGCCTGGAGTGTACCGCCGGGGAGTTACGAGCAGTACTTC. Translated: CAWSVPPGSYEQYF.